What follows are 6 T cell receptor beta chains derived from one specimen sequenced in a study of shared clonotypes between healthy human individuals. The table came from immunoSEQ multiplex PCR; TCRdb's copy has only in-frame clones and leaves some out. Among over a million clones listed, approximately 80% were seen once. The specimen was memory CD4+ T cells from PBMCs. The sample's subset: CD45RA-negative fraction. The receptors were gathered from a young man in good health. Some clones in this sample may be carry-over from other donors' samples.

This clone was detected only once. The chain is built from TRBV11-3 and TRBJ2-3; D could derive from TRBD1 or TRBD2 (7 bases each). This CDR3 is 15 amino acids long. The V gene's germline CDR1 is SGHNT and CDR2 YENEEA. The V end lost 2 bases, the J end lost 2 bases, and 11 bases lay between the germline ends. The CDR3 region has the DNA TGTGCCAGCAGCTTAAGGGAGGGGGCCACAGATACGCAGTATTTT. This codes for CASSLREGATDTQYF.

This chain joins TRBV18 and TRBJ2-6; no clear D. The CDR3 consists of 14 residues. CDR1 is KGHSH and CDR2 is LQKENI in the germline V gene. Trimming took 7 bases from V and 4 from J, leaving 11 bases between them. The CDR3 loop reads CASFDPSGANVLTF. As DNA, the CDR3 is TGTGCCAGCTTTGACCCGTCCGGGGCCAACGTCCTGACTTTC. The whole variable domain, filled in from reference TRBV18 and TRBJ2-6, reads NAGVMQNPRHLVRRRGQEARLRCSPMKGHSHVYWYRQLPEEGLKFMVYLQKENIIDESGMPKERFSAEFPKEGPSILRIQQVVRGDSAAYFCASFDPSGANVLTFGAGSRLTVL.

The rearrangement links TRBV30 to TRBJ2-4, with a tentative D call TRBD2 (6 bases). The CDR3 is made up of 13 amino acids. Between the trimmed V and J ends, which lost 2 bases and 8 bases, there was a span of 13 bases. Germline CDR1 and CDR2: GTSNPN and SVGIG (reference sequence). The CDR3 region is CAWSQGREDIQYF. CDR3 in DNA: TGTGCCTGGAGTCAGGGCAGGGAGGACATTCAGTACTTC.

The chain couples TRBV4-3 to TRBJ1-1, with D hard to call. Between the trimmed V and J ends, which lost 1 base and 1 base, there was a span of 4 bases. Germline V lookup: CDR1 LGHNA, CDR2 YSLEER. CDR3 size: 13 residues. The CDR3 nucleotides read TGCGCCAGCAGCCAAGTCTCGAACACTGAAGCTTTCTTT. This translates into CASSQVSNTEAFF.

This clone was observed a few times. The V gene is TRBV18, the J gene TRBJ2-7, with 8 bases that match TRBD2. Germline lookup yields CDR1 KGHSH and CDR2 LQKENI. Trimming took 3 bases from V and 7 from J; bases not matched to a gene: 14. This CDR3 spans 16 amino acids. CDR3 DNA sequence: TGTGCCAGCTCACCTACCCTATCGCGACTAGCGCGAGAGCAGTACTTC. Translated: CASSPTLSRLAREQYF.

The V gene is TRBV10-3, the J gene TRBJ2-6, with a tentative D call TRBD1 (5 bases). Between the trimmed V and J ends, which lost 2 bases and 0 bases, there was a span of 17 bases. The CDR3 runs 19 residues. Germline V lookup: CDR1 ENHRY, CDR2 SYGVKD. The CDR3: CAISEQGRPWLSGANVLTF. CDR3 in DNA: TGTGCCATCAGTGAGCAGGGCAGGCCGTGGCTCTCTGGGGCCAACGTCCTGACTTTC.